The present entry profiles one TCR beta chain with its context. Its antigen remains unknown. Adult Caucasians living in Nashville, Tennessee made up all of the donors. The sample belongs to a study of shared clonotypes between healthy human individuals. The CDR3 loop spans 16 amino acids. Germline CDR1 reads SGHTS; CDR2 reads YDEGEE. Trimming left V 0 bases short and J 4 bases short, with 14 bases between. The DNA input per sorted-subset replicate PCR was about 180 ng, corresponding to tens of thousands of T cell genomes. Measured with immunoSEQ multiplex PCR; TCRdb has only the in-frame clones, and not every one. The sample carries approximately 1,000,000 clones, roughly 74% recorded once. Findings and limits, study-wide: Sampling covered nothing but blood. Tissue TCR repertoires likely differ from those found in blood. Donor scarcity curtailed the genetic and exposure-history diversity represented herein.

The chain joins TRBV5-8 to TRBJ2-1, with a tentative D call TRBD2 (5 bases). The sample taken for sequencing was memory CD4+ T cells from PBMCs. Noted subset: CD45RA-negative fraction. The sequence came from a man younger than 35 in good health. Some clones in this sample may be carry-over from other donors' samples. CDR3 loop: CASSLEQRTLYNEQFF. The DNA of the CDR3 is TGTGCCAGCAGCTTGGAGCAGAGGACTCTATACAATGAGCAGTTCTTC.